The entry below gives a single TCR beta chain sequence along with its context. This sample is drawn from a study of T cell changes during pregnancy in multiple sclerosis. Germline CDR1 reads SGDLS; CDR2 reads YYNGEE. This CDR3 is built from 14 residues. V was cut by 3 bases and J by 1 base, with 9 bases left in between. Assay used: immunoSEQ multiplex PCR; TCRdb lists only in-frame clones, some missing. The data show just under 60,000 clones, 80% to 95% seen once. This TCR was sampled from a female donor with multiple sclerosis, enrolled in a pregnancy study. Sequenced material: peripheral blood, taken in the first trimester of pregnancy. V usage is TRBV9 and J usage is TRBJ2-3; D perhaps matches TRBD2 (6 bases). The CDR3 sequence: CASSAGSRTDTQYF. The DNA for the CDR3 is TGTGCCAGCAGCGCCGGGAGTCGCACAGATACGCAGTATTTT. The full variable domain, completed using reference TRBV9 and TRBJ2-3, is DSGVTQTPKHLITATGQRVTLRCSPRSGDLSVYWYQQSLDQGLQFLIQYYNGEERAKGNILERFSAQQFPDLHSELNLSSLELGDSALYFCASSAGSRTDTQYFGPGTRLTVL.